This TCR beta chain stems from a study of metastatic and nonmetastatic thyroid tumors. Study in general: For malignant and benign thyroid patients, tumor or nodule tissue and blood were the sources whose repertoires were compared. General observations from the study: Compared with benign nodules, malignant thyroid tumors were reported to have significantly higher TCR beta diversity in both blood and tumor.

CDR1 is SEHNR and CDR2 is FQNEAQ in the germline V gene (reference sequence). This CDR3 comprises 15 residues. Deletions cut 5 bases from V and 0 bases from J, with 8 bases between. Treatment of any kind had been given to no patient before thyroid surgery. This clone came up a few times. The target antigen is unknown. TCRdb reanalyzed the PCR reads via MiXCR. The repertoire holds fewer than 6,500 clones, with around 27% as singletons. Sequences were obtained from adjacent normal tissue. This chain connects TRBV7-9 to TRBJ1-6; D uncertain. This receptor was taken from a female donor with papillary thyroid cancer or a benign thyroid nodule (not recorded which). Some clones in this sample may be carry-over from other donors' samples. The CDR3 nucleotides read TGTGCCAGCAGCCCGGGTAGCTCCTATAATTCACCCCTCCACTTT. Its translation: CASSPGSSYNSPLHF.